This T cell receptor beta chain was documented in a study of regulatory T cells in long-lasting Graves disease. Study-level background: Patients met the persistent Graves' disease definition after over 5 years of antithyroid drugs with positive TSH receptor antibodies.

Construction of the TCR beta libraries employed iRepertoire HTBI primers in conjunction with Arm-PCR of CDR3 regions. TCRdb reprocessed the multiplex PCR reads via MiXCR and lists one record per CDR3 protein. Among over 300,000 distinct CDR3 sequences, 15% to 20% were seen once, and the ten largest hold 25% to 30%. This clonotype was seen repeatedly, ten times or more. Antigen specificity is unknown. Study outcomes and limitations: Persistent disease preferred TRBV28, TRBJ1-2 and TRBJ2-5; new disease, TRBV20-1 and TRBJ2-1. TCR diversity in persistent Graves' patients was below that of newly diagnosed ones.

The germline V and J ends were trimmed by 8 bases and 3 bases, with 10 bases remaining between them. The CDR3 spans 12 residues. In germline, CDR1 is KGHSH, CDR2 LQKENI. The time point denotes: persistent/refractory GD, antithyroid drugs over 5 years with positive TRAb. RNA isolated from PBMCs was used to make the TCR library. Graves' disease diagnosis followed American Thyroid Association guidelines. This receptor was taken from a female donor with Graves disease. Sequenced material: peripheral blood mononuclear cells (PBMCs), taken when the disease was refractory, from a patient treated with antithyroid drugs. The chain carries TRBV18 and TRBJ2-5; unclear D gene. In DNA form, the CDR3 reads TGTGCCAGCAGCCCCCGGGAAGAGACCCAGTACTTC. This translates into CASSPREETQYF.